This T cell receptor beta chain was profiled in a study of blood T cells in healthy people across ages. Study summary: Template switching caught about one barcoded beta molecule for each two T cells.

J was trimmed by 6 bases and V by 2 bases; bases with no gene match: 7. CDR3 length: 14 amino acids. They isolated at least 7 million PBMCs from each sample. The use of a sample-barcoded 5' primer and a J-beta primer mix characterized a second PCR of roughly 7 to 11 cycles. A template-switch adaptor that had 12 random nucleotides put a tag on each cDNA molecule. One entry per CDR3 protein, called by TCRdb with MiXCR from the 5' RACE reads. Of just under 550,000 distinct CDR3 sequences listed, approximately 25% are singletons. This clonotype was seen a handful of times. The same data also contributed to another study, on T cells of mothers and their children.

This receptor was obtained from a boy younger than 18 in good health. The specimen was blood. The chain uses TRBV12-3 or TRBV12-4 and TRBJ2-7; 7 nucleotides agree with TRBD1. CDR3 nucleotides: TGTGCCAGCAGTTTAAGACAGGGTTACGGCGAGCAGTACTTC. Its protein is CASSLRQGYGEQYF.